This paragraph covers one T cell receptor (beta chain) sequence. Its antigen is not known. This entry is derived from a study of cytomegalovirus exposure and HLA in healthy donors. PCR primers comprised 60 Vbeta and 13 Jbeta primers. Per the authors' pipeline: A later analysis counted 70 million to 85 million unique TCR beta chains, roughly 11 million shared. Method: immunoSEQ multiplex PCR; TCRdb's copy keeps in-frame clones and lacks some. V, J and clone size are those of that table, while D and trimming were read from the DNA. The sample yields 95,000 to 100,000 clones, roughly 70% seen once. Broader study findings: The authors later found most CMV-associated TCR beta chains appeared HLA-restricted.

Germline CDR1 is MNHNS and CDR2 is SASEGT. Trimming removed 6 bases at V and 4 bases at J, with 16 bases between. The CDR3 contains 15 residues. This rearrangement joins TRBV6-1 to TRBJ1-3, with unresolved D. This receptor was taken from a man aged 50 or older in good health and CMV-seronegative. The sample consisted of PBMCs. CDR3 loop: CASSQTRGDGNTIYF. CDR3 in DNA: TGTGCCAGCAGCCAAACCCGGGGAGACGGAAACACCATATATTTT.